This T cell receptor (beta chain) was identified in a study of T cells after yellow fever vaccination. Overall study results and limits: Compared with primary, the secondary response was weaker and peaked at day 5, not 15.

V gave up 6 bases and J gave up 8 bases, with 23 bases separating them. The CDR3 is made up of 16 amino acids. Per the germline V gene, CDR1 is LNHDA and CDR2 is SQIVND (reference sequence). Concerning this clonotype itself: Its matching antigen is unknown.

Generation of TCR cDNA used 5'RACE template switching (which added a universal primer site and UMIs). TCRdb ran MiXCR on the 5' RACE reads and lists one entry per CDR3 protein. The profile shows around 320,000 distinct CDR3 sequences, around 4.4% of them singletons. The chain links TRBV19 to TRBJ1-5; no reliable D call. This TCR came from a man between 18 and 35 years old who received the YFV17D yellow fever vaccine. The sequences come from PBMCs, collected 15 days after the yellow fever booster vaccination. For the CDR3, the DNA is TGTGCCAGTAGACAGACGGGGAATGGGCCCCAGGAGCCCCAGCATTTT. Translation: CASRQTGNGPQEPQHF.